This T cell receptor beta chain stems from a study of cytomegalovirus exposure and HLA in healthy donors. Whole-study findings and limits: Association of a missense DCLRE1C variant with TCR beta V- and J-gene trimming was reported in a later analysis. CMV serostatus was the only recorded immune exposure for donors.

Germline CDR1 is SSHAT and CDR2 is FNYEAQ (reference sequence). This CDR3 contains 17 residues. Trimming took 2 bases from V and 6 from J, leaving 19 bases between them. For this clone: Antigen unknown.

Use of 60 Vbeta and 13 Jbeta primers characterized the PCR. TCRdb's table, derived via immunoSEQ multiplex PCR, lists solely in-frame clones and lacks some. In all, the sample yields about 130,000 clones. This sequence joins TRBV7-7 and TRBJ2-2; a possible D gene is TRBD2 (7 bases). The TCR sequence derives from a woman aged 40 to 50 in good health and CMV-seropositive. The sequencing sample was made of PBMCs. CDR3 coding DNA: TGTGCCAGCAGCTTAAGTGCGGGGGCCCTTTTGGCCGGGGAGCTGTTTTTT. It translates to CASSLSAGALLAGELFF. The entire variable domain, with the rest obtained from reference TRBV7-7 and TRBJ2-2, is as follows: GAGVSQSPRYKVTKRGQDVTLRCDPISSHATLYWYQQALGQGPEFLTYFNYEAQPDKSGLPSDRFSAERPEGSISTLTIQRTEQRDSAMYRCASSLSAGALLAGELFFGEGSRLTVL.